This T cell receptor (beta chain) was found in a study of cytomegalovirus exposure and HLA in healthy donors. V was clipped by 0 bases and J by 6 bases, with 12 bases between them. In germline, CDR1 is SGHRS, CDR2 YFSETQ. CDR3 length: 14 residues. This clone was detected only a few times. Its antigen is unidentified. Study-level results: Earlier findings revealed that most TCR beta V segments proved productive either about 87% or about 30% of the time.

In the PCR, 60 Vbeta and 13 Jbeta primers were used. Per the study methods: Later work found 65 million to 100 million unique TCR beta chains, with 9 million to 13 million shared. Repertoires were generated with immunoSEQ multiplex PCR, while TCRdb's copy carries only in-frame clones and drops some. Clone size and the V and J calls come from that table; the DNA yielded D and trimming. The table shows more than 90,000 clones, with about 76% occurring only once. This sequence was found in a man in his thirties or forties in good health and CMV-seropositive. The chain has TRBV5-1 and TRBJ1-2; tentative D call: TRBD1 (6 bases). The sequencing sample was made of PBMCs. CDR3 residues: CASSLETGSNGYTF. In DNA form, the CDR3 reads TGCGCCAGCAGCTTGGAGACAGGCTCAAATGGCTACACCTTC.